This T cell receptor (beta chain) comes out of a study of PD-1 blockade in classical Hodgkin lymphoma. Clones were read by immunoSEQ multiplex PCR, and TCRdb kept only the in-frame ones, dropping some. The profile covers 110,000 or so clones, with roughly 90% appearing a single time and under 20% taken by the ten largest. Broader study findings: As was reported, newly diagnosed patients showed lower baseline TCR diversity than healthy donors did. Diversity in CD4+ TCRs, unlike that measured in CD8+ TCRs, had risen significantly by C4D1. Why repertoires differed is undefined; disease activity or prior therapy possibly contributed.

Notes on this clone: Its matching antigen is unknown.

CDR3 length: 14 residues. Trimming cost V 1 base and J 2 bases, with 9 bases left between them. The germline CDR1 and CDR2 sequences are SEHNR and FQNEAQ (reference sequence). Regarding time point: cycle 4 day 1 (C4D1), after less than 7 weeks of nivolumab. No patient escaped relapse after autologous stem cell transplantation, and brentuximab vedotin exposure varied. The gene calls are TRBV7-9 and TRBJ2-7, with a tentative D call TRBD2 (6 bases). The TCR was taken from a human donor with classical Hodgkin lymphoma. Sequencing used peripheral blood mononuclear cells (PBMCs), obtained before the fourth cycle of nivolumab. CDR3 DNA sequence: TGTGCCAGCAGCTTAGAGGGAGGACCCTACGAGCAGTACTTC. Translating it yields CASSLEGGPYEQYF.